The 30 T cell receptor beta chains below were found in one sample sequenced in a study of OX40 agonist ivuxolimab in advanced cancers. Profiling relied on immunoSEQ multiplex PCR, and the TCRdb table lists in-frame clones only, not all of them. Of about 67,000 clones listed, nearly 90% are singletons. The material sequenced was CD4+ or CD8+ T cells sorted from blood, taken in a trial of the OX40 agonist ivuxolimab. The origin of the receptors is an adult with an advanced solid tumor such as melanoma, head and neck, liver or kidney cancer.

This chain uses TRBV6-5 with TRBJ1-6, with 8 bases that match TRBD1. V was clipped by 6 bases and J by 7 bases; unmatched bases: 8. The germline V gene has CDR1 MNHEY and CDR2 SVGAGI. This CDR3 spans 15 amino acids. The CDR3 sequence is CASSSRQGLNSPLHF. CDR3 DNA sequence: TGTGCCAGCAGCAGCCGACAGGGGTTGAATTCACCCCTCCACTTT.

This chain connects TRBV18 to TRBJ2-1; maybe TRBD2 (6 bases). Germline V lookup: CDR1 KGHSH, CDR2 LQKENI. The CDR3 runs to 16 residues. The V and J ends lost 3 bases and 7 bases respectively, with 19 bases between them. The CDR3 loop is CASSPSLGGPGNEQFF. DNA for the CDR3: TGTGCCAGCTCACCCTCGCTCGGAGGGCCGGGGAATGAGCAGTTCTTC.

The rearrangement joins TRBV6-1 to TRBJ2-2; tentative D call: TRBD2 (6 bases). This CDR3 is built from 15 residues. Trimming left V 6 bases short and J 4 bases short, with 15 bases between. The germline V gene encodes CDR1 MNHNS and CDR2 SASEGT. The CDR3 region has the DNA TGTGCCAGCAGAGACGGGACTCAAGGCACCGGGGAGCTGTTTTTT. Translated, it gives CASRDGTQGTGELFF.

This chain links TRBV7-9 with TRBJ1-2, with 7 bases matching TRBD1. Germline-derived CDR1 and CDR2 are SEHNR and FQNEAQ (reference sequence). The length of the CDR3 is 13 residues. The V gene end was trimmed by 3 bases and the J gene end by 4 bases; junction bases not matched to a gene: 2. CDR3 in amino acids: CASSLTGTYGYTF. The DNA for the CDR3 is TGTGCCAGCAGCTTGACAGGGACCTATGGCTACACCTTC.

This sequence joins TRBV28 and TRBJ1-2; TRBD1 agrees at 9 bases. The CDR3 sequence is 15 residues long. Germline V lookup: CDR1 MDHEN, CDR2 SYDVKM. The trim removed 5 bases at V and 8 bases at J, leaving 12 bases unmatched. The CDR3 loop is CASSPTQGAGFGYTF. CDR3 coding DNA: TGTGCCAGCAGTCCCACACAGGGGGCGGGGTTCGGCTACACCTTC.

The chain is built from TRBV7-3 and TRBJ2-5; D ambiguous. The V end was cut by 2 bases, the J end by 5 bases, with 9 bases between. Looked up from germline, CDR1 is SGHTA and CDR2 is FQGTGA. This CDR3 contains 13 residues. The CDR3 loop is CASSLGGPETQYF. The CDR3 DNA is TGTGCCAGCAGCTTAGGCGGTCCCGAGACCCAGTACTTC.

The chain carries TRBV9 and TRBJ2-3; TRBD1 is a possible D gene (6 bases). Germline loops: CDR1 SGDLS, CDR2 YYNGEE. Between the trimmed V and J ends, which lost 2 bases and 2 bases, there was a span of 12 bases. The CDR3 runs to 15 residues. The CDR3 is CASSVRDTDTDTQYF. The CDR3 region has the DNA TGTGCCAGCAGCGTCCGGGACACGGACACAGATACGCAGTATTTT.

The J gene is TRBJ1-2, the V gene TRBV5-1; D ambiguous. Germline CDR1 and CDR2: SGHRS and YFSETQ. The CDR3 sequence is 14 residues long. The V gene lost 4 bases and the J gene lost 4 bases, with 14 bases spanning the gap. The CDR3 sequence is CASSPGPESYGYTF. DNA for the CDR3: TGCGCCAGCAGCCCCGGACCGGAGAGCTATGGCTACACCTTC.

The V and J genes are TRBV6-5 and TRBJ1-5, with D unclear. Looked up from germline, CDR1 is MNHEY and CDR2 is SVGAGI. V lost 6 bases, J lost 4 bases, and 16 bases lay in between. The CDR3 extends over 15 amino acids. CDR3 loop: CASSRRGEGNQPQHF. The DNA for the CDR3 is TGTGCCAGCAGCCGACGCGGGGAGGGAAATCAGCCCCAGCATTTT.

The CDR3: CASKWSSTGEQYF. In nucleotides, the CDR3 is TGTGCCAGCAAATGGTCTAGCACGGGAGAGCAGTACTTC. The chain links TRBV2 to TRBJ2-7; TRBD2 is a possible D gene (5 bases). There are 13 residues in the CDR3. Germline lookup yields CDR1 SNHLY and CDR2 FYNNEI. Trimming cost V 7 bases and J 7 bases, with 17 bases left between them. Full variable domain (remainder filled in from reference TRBV2 and TRBJ2-7): EPEVTQTPSHQVTQMGQEVILRCVPISNHLYFYWYRQILGQKVEFLVSFYNNEISEKSEIFDDQFSVERPDGSNFTLKIRSTKLEDSAMYFCASKWSSTGEQYFGPGTRLTVT.

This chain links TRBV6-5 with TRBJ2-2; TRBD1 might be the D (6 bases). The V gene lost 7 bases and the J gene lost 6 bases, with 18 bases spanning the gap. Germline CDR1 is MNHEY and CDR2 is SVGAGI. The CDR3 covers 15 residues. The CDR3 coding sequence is TGTGCCAGCAAGGACCGGGCTGAGGGGGCCGGGGAGCTGTTTTTT. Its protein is CASKDRAEGAGELFF.

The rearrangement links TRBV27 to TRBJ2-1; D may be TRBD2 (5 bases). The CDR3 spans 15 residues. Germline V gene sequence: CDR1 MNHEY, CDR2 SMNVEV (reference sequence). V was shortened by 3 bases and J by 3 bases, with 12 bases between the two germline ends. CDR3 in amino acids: CASSFWASRYNEQFF. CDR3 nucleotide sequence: TGTGCCAGCAGTTTCTGGGCTAGCCGCTACAATGAGCAGTTCTTC.

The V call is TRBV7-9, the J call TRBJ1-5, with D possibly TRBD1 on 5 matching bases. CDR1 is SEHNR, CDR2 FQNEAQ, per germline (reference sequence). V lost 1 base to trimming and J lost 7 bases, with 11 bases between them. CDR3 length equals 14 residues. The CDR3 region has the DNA TGTGCCAGCAGCTTAGTAGGGGTCGGACAGCCCCAGCATTTT. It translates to CASSLVGVGQPQHF.

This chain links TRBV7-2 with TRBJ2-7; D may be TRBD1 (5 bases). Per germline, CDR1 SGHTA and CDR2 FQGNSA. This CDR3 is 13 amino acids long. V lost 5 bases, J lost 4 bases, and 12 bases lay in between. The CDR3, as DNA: TGTGCCAGCAGCCCCGGAGCAGGGTACGAGCAGTACTTC. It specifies CASSPGAGYEQYF.

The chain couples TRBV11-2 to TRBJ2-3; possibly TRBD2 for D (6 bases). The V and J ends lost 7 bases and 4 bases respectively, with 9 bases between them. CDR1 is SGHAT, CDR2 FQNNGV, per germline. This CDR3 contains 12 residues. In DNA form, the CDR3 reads TGTGCCAGCACCGGGACTTCAGATACGCAGTATTTT. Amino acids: CASTGTSDTQYF.

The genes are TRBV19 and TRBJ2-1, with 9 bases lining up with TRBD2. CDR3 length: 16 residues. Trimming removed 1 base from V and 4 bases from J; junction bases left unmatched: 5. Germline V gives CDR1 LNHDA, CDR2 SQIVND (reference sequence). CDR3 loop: CASSIGLAGYYNEQFF. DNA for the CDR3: TGTGCCAGTAGTATAGGCCTAGCGGGATATTACAATGAGCAGTTCTTC.

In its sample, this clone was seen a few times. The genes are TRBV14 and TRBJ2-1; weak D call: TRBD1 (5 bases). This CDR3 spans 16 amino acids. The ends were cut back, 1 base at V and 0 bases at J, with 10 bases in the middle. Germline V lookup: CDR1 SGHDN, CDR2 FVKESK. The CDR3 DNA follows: TGTGCCAGCAGCCAAGGCAGTAGGGGCTCCTACAATGAGCAGTTCTTC. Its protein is CASSQGSRGSYNEQFF.

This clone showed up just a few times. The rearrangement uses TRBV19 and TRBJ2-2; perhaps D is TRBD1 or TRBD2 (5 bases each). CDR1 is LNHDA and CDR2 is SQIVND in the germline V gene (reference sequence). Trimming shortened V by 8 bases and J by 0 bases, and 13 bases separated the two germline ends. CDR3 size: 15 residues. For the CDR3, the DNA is TGTGCCAGTGAACCCGGGACCTCGAACACCGGGGAGCTGTTTTTT. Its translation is CASEPGTSNTGELFF. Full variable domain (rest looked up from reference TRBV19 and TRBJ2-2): DGGITQSPKYLFRKEGQNVTLSCEQNLNHDAMYWYRQDPGQGLRLIYYSQIVNDFQKGDIAEGYSVSREKKESFPLTVTSAQKNPTAFYLCASEPGTSNTGELFFGEGSRLTVL.

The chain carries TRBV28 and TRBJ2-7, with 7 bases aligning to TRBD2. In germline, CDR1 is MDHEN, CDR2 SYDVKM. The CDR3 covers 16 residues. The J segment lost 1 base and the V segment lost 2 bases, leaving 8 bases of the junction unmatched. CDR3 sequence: CASSLLAGGRSYEQYF. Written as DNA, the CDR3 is TGTGCCAGCAGTTTACTGGCCGGGGGGAGGTCCTACGAGCAGTACTTC.

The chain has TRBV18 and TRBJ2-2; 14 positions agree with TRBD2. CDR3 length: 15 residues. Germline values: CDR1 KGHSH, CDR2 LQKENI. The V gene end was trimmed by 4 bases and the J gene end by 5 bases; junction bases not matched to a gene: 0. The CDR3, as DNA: TGTGCCAGCTCACGGACTAGCGGGAGGACCGGGGAGCTGTTTTTT. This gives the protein CASSRTSGRTGELFF.

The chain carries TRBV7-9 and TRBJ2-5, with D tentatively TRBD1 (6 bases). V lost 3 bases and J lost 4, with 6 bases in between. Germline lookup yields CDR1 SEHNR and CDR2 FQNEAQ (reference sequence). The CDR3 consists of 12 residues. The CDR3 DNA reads TGTGCCAGCAGCTTGGGGGCAGAGACCCAGTACTTC. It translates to CASSLGAETQYF.

The CDR3 region is CASSFLTGTSGRVEQFF. The CDR3 DNA is TGTGCCAGCAGCTTCTTGACCGGGACTAGCGGGAGGGTTGAGCAGTTCTTC. This chain links TRBV7-2 with TRBJ2-1; TRBD2 matches at 16 bases. CDR1 and CDR2 from the germline V gene are SGHTA and FQGNSA. Unmatched junction bases numbered 8, after V lost 3 bases and J lost 9 bases. The CDR3 spans 17 residues.

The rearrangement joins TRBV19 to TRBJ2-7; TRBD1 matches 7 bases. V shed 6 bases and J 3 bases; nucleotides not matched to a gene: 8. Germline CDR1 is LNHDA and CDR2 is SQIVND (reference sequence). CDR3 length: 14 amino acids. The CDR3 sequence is CASSLQGSDYEQYF. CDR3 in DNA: TGTGCCAGTAGCCTACAGGGGAGTGACTACGAGCAGTACTTC.

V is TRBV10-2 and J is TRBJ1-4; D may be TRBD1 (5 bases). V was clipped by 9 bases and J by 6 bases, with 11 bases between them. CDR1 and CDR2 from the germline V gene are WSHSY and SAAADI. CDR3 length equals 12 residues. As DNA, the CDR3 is TGCGCCAGTATGGGGGTAGATGAAAAACTGTTTTTT. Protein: CASMGVDEKLFF.

For the CDR3, the DNA is TGTGCCAGCAGTTCCCGGTGGAGCACCTACGAGCAGTACTTC. Encoded protein: CASSSRWSTYEQYF. The chain couples TRBV6-5 to TRBJ2-7; D is unclear. V lost 4 bases, J lost 2 bases, and 12 bases lay in between. Germline CDR1 is MNHEY and CDR2 is SVGAGI. CDR3 length equals 14 residues.

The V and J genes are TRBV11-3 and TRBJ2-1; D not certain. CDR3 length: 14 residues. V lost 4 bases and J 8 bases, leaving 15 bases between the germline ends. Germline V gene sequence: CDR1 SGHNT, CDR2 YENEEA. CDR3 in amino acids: CASSYGIIRDEQFF. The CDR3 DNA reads TGTGCCAGCAGCTATGGGATCATTAGGGATGAGCAGTTCTTC.

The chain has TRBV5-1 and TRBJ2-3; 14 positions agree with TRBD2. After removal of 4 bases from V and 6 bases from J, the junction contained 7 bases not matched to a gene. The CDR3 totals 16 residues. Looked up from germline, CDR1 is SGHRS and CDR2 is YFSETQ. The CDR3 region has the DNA TGCGCCAGCAGCAAACAGGGACTAGCGGGAGCCGATACGCAGTATTTT. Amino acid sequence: CASSKQGLAGADTQYF.

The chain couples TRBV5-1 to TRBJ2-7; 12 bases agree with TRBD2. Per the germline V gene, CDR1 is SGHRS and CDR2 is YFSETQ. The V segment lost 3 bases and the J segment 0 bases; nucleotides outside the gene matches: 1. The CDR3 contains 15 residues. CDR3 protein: CASSSGLAGSYEQYF. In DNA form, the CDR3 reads TGCGCCAGCAGCTCGGGACTAGCGGGCTCCTACGAGCAGTACTTC.

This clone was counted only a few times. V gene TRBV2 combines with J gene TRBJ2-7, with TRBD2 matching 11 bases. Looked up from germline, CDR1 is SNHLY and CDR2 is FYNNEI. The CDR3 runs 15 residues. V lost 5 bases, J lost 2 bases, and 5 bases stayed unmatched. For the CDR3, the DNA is TGTGCCAGCAGTCCGGGACTAGCGGTTACCTACGAGCAGTACTTC. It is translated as CASSPGLAVTYEQYF.

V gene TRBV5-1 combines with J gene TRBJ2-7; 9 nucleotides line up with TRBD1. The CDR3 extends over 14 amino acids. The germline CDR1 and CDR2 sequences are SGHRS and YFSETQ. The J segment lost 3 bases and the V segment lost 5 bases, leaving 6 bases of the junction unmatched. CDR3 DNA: TGCGCCAGCAGAGATGGGACAGGGAACTACGAGCAGTACTTC. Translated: CASRDGTGNYEQYF.